The T cell receptor beta chain described here comes from a study of T cell responses to AZD1222 COVID-19 vaccine. Study outcomes and limitations: At baseline, seropositivity was found in only a handful of AZD1222 recipients. Among vaccine-associated CD4 TCRs, coverage spanned spike, with dominance at 160-218 and 743-854.

Clones were read by immunoSEQ multiplex PCR, and TCRdb kept only the in-frame ones, dropping some. This sample has around 100,000 clones; about 85% occur once, and the top ten carry about 2.5%. With regard to this clone: What it binds is unknown.

The trim removed 2 bases at V and 4 bases at J, leaving 6 bases unmatched. Germline V lookup: CDR1 SGHTA, CDR2 FQGNSA. The CDR3 consists of 16 residues. The rearrangement joins TRBV7-2 to TRBJ2-3; TRBD2 aligns across 10 bases. The clonotype comes from an adult who received the AZD1222 COVID-19 vaccine. Material: peripheral blood, obtained 28 days after the second AZD1222 dose. CDR3 residues: CASSLSSGRTADTQYF. As DNA, the CDR3 is TGTGCCAGCAGCTTAAGTAGCGGGAGGACCGCAGATACGCAGTATTTT.